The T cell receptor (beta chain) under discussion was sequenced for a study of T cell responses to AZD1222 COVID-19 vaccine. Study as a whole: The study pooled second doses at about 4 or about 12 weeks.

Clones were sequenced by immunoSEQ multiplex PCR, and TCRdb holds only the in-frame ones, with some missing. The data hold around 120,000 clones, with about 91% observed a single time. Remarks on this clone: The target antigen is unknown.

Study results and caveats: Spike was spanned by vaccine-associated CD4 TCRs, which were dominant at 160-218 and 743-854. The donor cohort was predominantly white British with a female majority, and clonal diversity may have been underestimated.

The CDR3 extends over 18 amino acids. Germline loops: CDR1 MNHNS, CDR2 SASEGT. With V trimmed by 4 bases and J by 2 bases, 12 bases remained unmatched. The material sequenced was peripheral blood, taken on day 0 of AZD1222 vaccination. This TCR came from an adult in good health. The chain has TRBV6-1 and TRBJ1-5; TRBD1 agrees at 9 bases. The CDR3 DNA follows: TGTGCCAGCAGTGCCCCGGGACAGGGAACGGGGGGCAATCAGCCCCAGCATTTT. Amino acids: CASSAPGQGTGGNQPQHF.